This TCR beta chain was observed in a study of blood T cell repertoires in COVID-19. Trimming cost V 3 bases and J 5 bases, with 16 bases left between them. CDR3 length: 15 amino acids. The germline gives CDR1 LNHDA, CDR2 SQIVND (reference sequence). Clones were sequenced by immunoSEQ multiplex PCR, and TCRdb holds only the in-frame ones, with some missing. The data contain 90,000 to 120,000 clones, about 87% of them singletons. This receptor was obtained from a middle-aged man with active or convalescent COVID-19. The chain has TRBV19 and TRBJ1-1; tentative D call: TRBD1 (6 bases). What was sequenced was peripheral blood. The CDR3: CASSIPLGGVTEAFF. CDR3 nucleotides: TGTGCCAGTAGTATCCCCCTAGGGGGGGTTACTGAAGCTTTCTTT.